These 15 T cell receptor beta chains were sequenced from one sample in a study of cytomegalovirus exposure and HLA in healthy donors. Primers for the PCR totalled 60 Vbeta and 13 Jbeta. Only in-frame clones appear in the TCRdb table, and some are missing; sequencing was by immunoSEQ multiplex PCR. This table holds 70,000 to 100,000 clones, 80% found once. Sequences were obtained from PBMCs. Every receptor here comes from a man aged 50 or older in good health and CMV-seropositive.

V and J are TRBV18 and TRBJ2-5, with TRBD1 identical over 8 bases. The CDR3 covers 14 residues. V was pared by 2 bases and J by 3 bases, with 2 bases of the junction left unmatched. Germline V CDR1 and CDR2: KGHSH, LQKENI. CDR3 region: CASSPKTGEETQYF. The CDR3 nucleotides read TGTGCCAGCTCACCAAAGACAGGGGAAGAGACCCAGTACTTC.

V and J are TRBV9 and TRBJ2-5, with 9 bases that match TRBD2. The CDR3 runs 16 residues. The junction had 7 bases not matched to a gene; V was cut back by 0 bases and J by 4 bases. Per germline, CDR1 SGDLS and CDR2 YYNGEE. The CDR3: CASSVGAGGYVETQYF. The CDR3 DNA reads as TGTGCCAGCAGCGTAGGGGCGGGAGGGTATGTAGAGACCCAGTACTTC.

Remarks on this clone: A junction end diverges from the germline sequence, so it may reflect a read error. The chain carries TRBV7-7 and TRBJ2-5; D perhaps matches TRBD1 (6 bases). The CDR3 spans 16 residues. Per the germline V gene, CDR1 is SSHAT and CDR2 is FNYEAQ (reference sequence). CDR3 loop: CASSLAITGNQETQYF. Written as DNA, the CDR3 is TGTGCTAGCAGCTTAGCCATCACAGGGAACCAAGAGACCCAGTACTTC.

This clone was seen a single time. V gene TRBV30 combines with J gene TRBJ2-3; the match to TRBD1 covers 9 bases. The CDR3 is made up of 15 amino acids. Trimming removed 5 bases from V and 2 bases from J; junction bases left unmatched: 8. CDR1 and CDR2 from the germline V gene are GTSNPN and SVGIG (reference sequence). This chain's CDR3 is CAWALGQGNTDTQYF. The CDR3 coding sequence is TGTGCCTGGGCCCTGGGACAGGGAAACACAGATACGCAGTATTTT. Full variable domain (remainder filled in from reference TRBV30 and TRBJ2-3): SQTIHQWPATLVQPVGSPLSLECTVEGTSNPNLYWYRQAAGRGLQLLFYSVGIGQISSEVPQNLSASRPQDRQFILSSKKLLLSDSGFYLCAWALGQGNTDTQYFGPGTRLTVL.

The chain joins TRBV30 to TRBJ2-1; 8 bases fit TRBD2. V lost 3 bases, J lost 9 bases, and 7 bases stayed unmatched. The CDR3 covers 13 residues. CDR1 and CDR2 from the germline V gene are GTSNPN and SVGIG (reference sequence). CDR3 DNA sequence: TGTGCCTGGAGCGTGTTGCGGGAGGCTGAGCAGTTCTTC. Protein: CAWSVLREAEQFF. The entire variable domain, with the rest obtained from reference TRBV30 and TRBJ2-1, is as follows: SQTIHQWPATLVQPVGSPLSLECTVEGTSNPNLYWYRQAAGRGLQLLFYSVGIGQISSEVPQNLSASRPQDRQFILSSKKLLLSDSGFYLCAWSVLREAEQFFGPGTRLTVL.

The chain is built from TRBV2 and TRBJ2-3; perhaps TRBD1 as D (6 bases). The V and J ends lost 5 bases and 1 base respectively, with 13 bases between them. The CDR3 covers 15 residues. The V gene's germline CDR1 is SNHLY and CDR2 FYNNEI. CDR3 sequence (DNA): TGTGCCAGCAGTATAGACAGGAGACGCACAGATACGCAGTATTTT. It is translated as CASSIDRRRTDTQYF.

The table lists this clone with a few counts. The V gene is TRBV18, the J gene TRBJ1-1; no clear D gene. Per the germline V gene, CDR1 is KGHSH and CDR2 is LQKENI. V lost 1 base and J lost 1, with 4 bases in between. This CDR3 is 13 amino acids long. This chain's CDR3 is CASSPQRNTEAFF. The CDR3 DNA follows: TGTGCCAGCTCACCACAGAGGAACACTGAAGCTTTCTTT.

The chain employs TRBV7-9 and TRBJ2-1; 10 bases line up with TRBD2. Trimming removed 1 base from V and 10 bases from J; junction bases left unmatched: 4. The CDR3 length is 14 residues. The germline CDR1 and CDR2 sequences are SEHNR and FQNEAQ (reference sequence). The chain's CDR3 is CASSLGGLAKEQFF. CDR3 nucleotides: TGTGCCAGCAGCTTAGGGGGACTAGCGAAAGAGCAGTTCTTC.

The chain couples TRBV6-5 to TRBJ1-1, with D possibly matching TRBD1 (5 bases). The germline V and J ends were trimmed by 4 bases and 8 bases, with 23 bases remaining between them. Germline values: CDR1 MNHEY, CDR2 SVGAGI. The CDR3 runs to 16 residues. CDR3 amino acids: CASSSFTPGLNAEAFF. The CDR3 DNA is TGTGCCAGCAGTTCATTTACACCGGGACTAAATGCGGAAGCTTTCTTT.

The chain links TRBV6-1 to TRBJ1-6; 7 bases are shared with TRBD1. The length of the CDR3 is 17 residues. Germline V gives CDR1 MNHNS, CDR2 SASEGT. V lost 1 base and J lost 3; bases outside the gene matches: 6. The CDR3 sequence is CASSEGHRGFYNSPLHF. The CDR3 coding sequence is TGTGCCAGCAGTGAAGGGCACAGGGGCTTCTATAATTCACCCCTCCACTTT.

This clone was seen once. The chain carries TRBV11-2 and TRBJ2-3; D is uncertain. The CDR3 runs 14 residues. The V gene lost 5 bases and the J gene lost 0 bases, with 9 bases spanning the gap. Germline V CDR1 and CDR2: SGHAT, FQNNGV. The CDR3 bases are TGTGCCAGCAGCCCGAGCTATAGCACAGATACGCAGTATTTT. This sequence encodes CASSPSYSTDTQYF.

V is TRBV4-2 and J is TRBJ2-1; D is uncertain. This CDR3 has 15 amino acids. Germline V gene lookup returns CDR1 LGHNA and CDR2 YNFKEQ. V was cut by 0 bases and J by 0 bases, with 6 bases left in between. The CDR3 DNA reads as TGTGCCAGCAGCCAAGAGATTAGCTCCTACAATGAGCAGTTCTTC. Translated: CASSQEISSYNEQFF.

The chain combines TRBV19 with TRBJ2-5; D might be TRBD1 (6 bases). This CDR3 is built from 13 residues. Germline V gene data show CDR1 as LNHDA and CDR2 as SQIVND (reference sequence). V lost 6 bases, J lost 3 bases, and 11 bases lay in between. The CDR3 nucleotides are TGTGCCAGTAGCGGACAGAGGGAAGAGACCCAGTACTTC. Translated, it gives CASSGQREETQYF.

This sequence joins TRBV7-9 and TRBJ1-1; D is ambiguous. CDR3 length equals 13 residues. Germline CDR1 and CDR2: SEHNR and FQNEAQ (reference sequence). The V end lost 3 bases, the J end lost 1 base, and 6 bases lay between the germline ends. DNA of the CDR3: TGTGCCAGCAGCTTGGAGGGGAACACTGAAGCTTTCTTT. It codes for CASSLEGNTEAFF.

This clone showed up just a few times. This rearrangement joins TRBV7-9 to TRBJ2-7; D not resolved. The V and J ends lost 3 bases and 2 bases respectively, with 5 bases between them. Germline values: CDR1 SEHNR, CDR2 FQNEAQ (reference sequence). The CDR3 length is 12 residues. Here the CDR3 reads CASSFSAYEQYF. For the CDR3, the DNA is TGTGCCAGCAGCTTTTCGGCCTACGAGCAGTACTTC.